Each of the 13 T cell receptor beta chains below was sequenced from the same sample in a study of blood T cell repertoires in COVID-19. The assay was immunoSEQ multiplex PCR, and TCRdb's table has in-frame clones only and misses some. The sample gives 22,000 or so clones, approximately 90% of which show up once; around 7.7% is in the top ten. The sample comprised peripheral blood. These receptors all stem from an older woman with active COVID-19.

The chain links TRBV11-2 to TRBJ1-3; D is uncertain. This CDR3 region has 13 residues. In germline, CDR1 is SGHAT, CDR2 FQNNGV. Deletions cut 6 bases from V and 0 bases from J, with 6 bases between. The CDR3 reads CASRQSSGNTIYF. The CDR3 DNA reads TGTGCCAGCAGACAAAGCTCTGGAAACACCATATATTTT.

The chain joins TRBV5-4 to TRBJ1-5; D gene unclear. CDR1 SGHNT and CDR2 YYREEE come from the germline V gene (reference sequence). V dropped 4 bases and J dropped 7 bases, with 15 bases sitting between them. The CDR3 consists of 14 residues. This chain's CDR3 is CASSQDGNGQPQHF. The CDR3, as DNA: TGTGCCAGCAGCCAGGACGGGAATGGACAGCCCCAGCATTTT.

V is TRBV5-1 and J is TRBJ2-7; D is perhaps TRBD1 (5 bases). This CDR3 region has 12 residues. The V and J ends lost 0 bases and 7 bases respectively, with 8 bases between them. In germline, CDR1 is SGHRS, CDR2 YFSETQ. CDR3 loop: CASSLDRYEQYF. CDR3 sequence (DNA): TGCGCCAGCAGCTTGGACAGGTATGAGCAGTACTTC.

The chain is built from TRBV18 and TRBJ1-1; possible D gene TRBD1, 6 bases. V lost 3 bases to trimming and J lost 0 bases, with 14 bases between them. Germline CDR1 reads KGHSH; CDR2 reads LQKENI. The CDR3 totals 16 residues. CDR3: CASSPYTGTMNTEAFF. CDR3 DNA: TGTGCCAGCTCACCTTATACAGGGACGATGAACACTGAAGCTTTCTTT.

This clone has a single count. The genes are TRBV28 and TRBJ1-2; D might be TRBD1 (6 bases). The V end lost 7 bases, the J end lost 5 bases, and 20 bases lay between the germline ends. Germline V gives CDR1 MDHEN, CDR2 SYDVKM. The CDR3 covers 15 residues. The CDR3: CASTRPQGWGYGYTF. Written as DNA, the CDR3 is TGTGCCAGCACTCGCCCCCAGGGGTGGGGGTATGGCTACACCTTC.

The V and J genes are TRBV3-1 (or the pseudogene TRBV3-2) and TRBJ2-1, with a possible D match to TRBD2 (5 bases). The V end was cut by 0 bases, the J end by 6 bases, with 21 bases between. In germline, CDR1 is LGHDT, CDR2 YNNKEL (reference sequence). This CDR3 contains 18 residues. The CDR3 DNA is TGTGCCAGCAGCCAAGAAGCCCTGCCGGGGAATGCGGGCAATGAGCAGTTCTTC. As protein: CASSQEALPGNAGNEQFF.

The rearrangement joins TRBV2 to TRBJ2-7; weak D call: TRBD1 (5 bases). This CDR3 comprises 11 residues. Germline CDR1 reads SNHLY; CDR2 reads FYNNEI. Trimming took 6 bases from V and 3 from J, leaving 6 bases between them. CDR3 residues: CASSDSYEQYF. The CDR3 nucleotides are TGTGCCAGCAGCGACAGCTACGAGCAGTACTTC. The variable domain in full, with the rest retrieved from reference TRBV2 and TRBJ2-7, is EPEVTQTPSHQVTQMGQEVILRCVPISNHLYFYWYRQILGQKVEFLVSFYNNEISEKSEIFDDQFSVERPDGSNFTLKIRSTKLEDSAMYFCASSDSYEQYFGPGTRLTVT.

This clone was counted a single time. This chain links TRBV27 with TRBJ2-3, with TRBD2 identical over 11 bases. Germline V gene sequence: CDR1 MNHEY, CDR2 SMNVEV (reference sequence). This CDR3 region has 18 residues. The J segment lost 2 bases and the V segment lost 8 bases, leaving 15 bases of the junction unmatched. CDR3 DNA: TGTGCCAGCGGTTCCGCCCCTCGTAGCGGGGGGGTCACAGATACGCAGTATTTT. Protein sequence: CASGSAPRSGGVTDTQYF.

V gene TRBV5-4 combines with J gene TRBJ2-3, with 8 bases fitting TRBD2. Germline V CDR1 and CDR2: SGHNT, YYREEE (reference sequence). Trimming at V came to 4 bases and at J to 7 bases, leaving 14 bases not matched to a gene. The CDR3 loop spans 16 amino acids. CDR3 region: CASSLGGSGVVNTQYF. The CDR3, as DNA: TGTGCCAGCAGCCTGGGGGGTAGCGGGGTAGTAAATACGCAGTATTTT.

V is TRBV10-3 and J is TRBJ1-6, with 9 bases lining up with TRBD1. Germline CDR1 is ENHRY and CDR2 is SYGVKD. The CDR3 is 14 amino acids. The trim removed 6 bases at V and 8 bases at J, leaving 5 bases unmatched. The CDR3 coding sequence is TGTGCCATCAGATCGACAGGGGGGGATTCACCCCTCCACTTT. This encodes CAIRSTGGDSPLHF.

This clone was seen only once. The genes are TRBV2 and TRBJ2-5; D is perhaps TRBD2 (6 bases). This CDR3 spans 14 amino acids. Germline V gene lookup returns CDR1 SNHLY and CDR2 FYNNEI. V was shortened by 6 bases and J by 5 bases, with 16 bases between the two germline ends. The CDR3 loop reads CASRGLRGRETQYF. The DNA of the CDR3 is TGTGCCAGCAGGGGTCTGCGGGGCCGCGAGACCCAGTACTTC.

The CDR3 sequence is CASSLHLGEGQGAYEQYF. The CDR3, as DNA: TGTGCCAGCAGCTTGCATCTCGGTGAGGGACAGGGGGCATACGAGCAGTACTTC. This chain joins TRBV5-8 and TRBJ2-7; 12 nucleotides line up with TRBD1. In germline, CDR1 is SGHTS, CDR2 YDEGEE. CDR3 length: 18 residues. V trimming: 1 base; J trimming: 4 bases; junction bases outside the gene matches: 12.

The rearrangement uses TRBV7-9 and TRBJ1-1, with 8 nucleotides matching TRBD1. The CDR3 has 14 residues. J lost 7 bases, V lost 5 bases, and 9 bases had no gene match. Germline-derived CDR1 and CDR2 are SEHNR and FQNEAQ (reference sequence). This CDR3 reads CASSPFDRGDEAFF. DNA of the CDR3: TGTGCCAGCAGCCCCTTCGACAGGGGCGATGAAGCTTTCTTT. Filled out from reference TRBV7-9 and TRBJ1-1, the complete variable domain reads DTGVSQNPRHKITKRGQNVTFRCDPISEHNRLYWYRQTLGQGPEFLTYFQNEAQLEKSRLLSDRFSAERPKGSFSTLEIQRTEQGDSAMYLCASSPFDRGDEAFFGQGTRLTVV.